These 4 T cell receptor beta chains were all obtained from the same sample, sequenced in a study of early T cells in non-severe SARS-CoV-2 infection. In TCRdb, the 5' RACE reads were re-called with MiXCR into one record per CDR3 protein. The repertoire holds under 65,000 distinct CDR3 sequences, with about an eighth as singletons. Sequenced material: whole blood. The receptors stem from an adult who was a healthcare worker with PCR-confirmed SARS-CoV-2 infection or an uninfected control (not recorded which).

The V and J genes are TRBV12-5 and TRBJ1-2; tentative D call: TRBD1 (5 bases). V shed 1 base and J shed 0 bases, with 9 bases lying between them. The CDR3 is 15 amino acids. Per the germline V gene, CDR1 is LGHNT and CDR2 is FRNRAP. CDR3 sequence reads: CASGLGQGTNYGYTF. CDR3 coding DNA: TGTGCTAGTGGTTTGGGCCAGGGAACTAACTATGGCTACACCTTC.

In its sample, this clonotype was seen a few times. This chain links TRBV5-1 with TRBJ2-3, with a possible D match to TRBD1 (5 bases). Trimming removed 7 bases at V and 0 bases at J, with 12 bases between. The CDR3 has 14 residues. The germline gives CDR1 SGHRS, CDR2 YFSETQ. The CDR3 DNA reads as TGCGCCAGCCGCCGTTCAGGGAGCACAGATACGCAGTATTTT. It encodes CASRRSGSTDTQYF.

The V and J genes are TRBV20-1 and TRBJ2-5, with D hard to call. This CDR3 spans 14 amino acids. V dropped 6 bases and J dropped 1 base, with 15 bases sitting between them. Germline values: CDR1 DFQATT, CDR2 SNEGSKA (reference sequence). In DNA, the CDR3 is TGCAGTGCATCCCTTCCGCTGGTCCAAGAGACCCAGTACTTC. Amino acid sequence: CSASLPLVQETQYF.

This clonotype was picked up many times. The CDR3: CASSMVTDSNTIYF. CDR3 DNA sequence: TGTGCCAGTAGTATGGTGACGGACTCAAACACCATATATTTT. This chain connects TRBV19 to TRBJ1-3; D not certain. Trimming shortened V by 3 bases and J by 6 bases, and 12 bases separated the two germline ends. Germline lookup yields CDR1 LNHDA and CDR2 SQIVND (reference sequence). This CDR3 contains 14 residues.